This T cell receptor (beta chain) was recorded in a study of Ad26.COV2.S vaccination and SARS-CoV-2 variants. Across the study: In the COV1001 trial, the donor was in the Ad26.COV2.S arm. Points from the study as a whole: Placebo recipients showed lower spike-specific TCR breadth than vaccinees. There was reportedly substantial breadth in spike-specific CD8+ and CD4+ T cell responses after vaccination.

Treatment noted: roughly 18 received Ad26.COV2.S at low or high dose, single or two shots; roughly five received placebo; per-sample allocation not given. At day 63 after the first vaccine or placebo injection, samples were drawn. The individual, an adult aged 18-55 years, was a donor in Boston. As to this clone: Its cognate antigen is unknown.

This CDR3 is 15 amino acids long. The V and J ends lost 6 bases and 2 bases respectively, with 16 bases between them. From germline, CDR1 is LNHDA and CDR2 SQIVND (reference sequence). The assay was immunoSEQ multiplex PCR, and TCRdb's table has in-frame clones only and misses some. The table includes some 640,000 clones, 70% to 90% detected once. This sequence joins TRBV19 and TRBJ2-5; a weak D match, TRBD1 (5 bases). The material was peripheral blood, obtained in a trial of Ad26.COV2.S vaccine versus placebo. This sequence was found in a person aged 18-65 years who received the Ad26.COV2.S COVID-19 vaccine or a placebo. CDR3 coding DNA: TGTGCCAGTAGACCTCAGACGGCAGGGCAAGAGACCCAGTACTTC. Its translation: CASRPQTAGQETQYF.